This is a list of T cell receptor beta chains from one sample in a study of beta chain features in type 1 diabetes. Sequenced by immunoSEQ multiplex PCR; TCRdb stores in-frame clones only, minus some. The sample yields roughly 140,000 clones, 6% to 7.5% seen once. The sample comprised central memory CD4+ T cells from blood. The receptor source for this set is a woman aged 30 to 39 in good health. The CDR3 runs from the conserved cysteine through the conserved F or W.

v_call	j_call	cdr3_aa
TRBV7-2	TRBJ2-7	CASSLARGVTSIAYEQYF
TRBV5-1	TRBJ1-4	CASSFGQGGEKLFF
TRBV28	TRBJ2-1	CASSSLGSGSGANEQFF
TRBV7-3	TRBJ2-5	CASSSNGLAGVETQYF
TRBV4-2	TRBJ2-7	CASSQDRSGRTYEQYF
TRBV30	TRBJ1-3	CAREETGSGNTIYF
TRBV27	TRBJ1-2	CASSLRDRVGYTF
TRBV28	TRBJ1-4	CASSLGGTGHEKLFF
TRBV7-2	TRBJ1-5	CASSFTGTNSNQPQHF
TRBV28	TRBJ1-2	CASSPTYGYTF
TRBV30	TRBJ2-7	CAWTPGTGTLEQYF
TRBV18	TRBJ1-1	CASSSRGQARAEAFF
TRBV27	TRBJ1-4	CASSFRAIGGEKLFF